This T cell receptor beta chain was captured by sequencing in a study of T cell responses to AZD1222 COVID-19 vaccine. Generated by immunoSEQ multiplex PCR, the TCRdb table keeps only in-frame clones and is missing some. The sample lists tens of thousands of clones; about 93% were seen once. The V end was cut by 6 bases, the J end by 2 bases, with 11 bases between. The CDR3 is 13 residues long. Germline lookup yields CDR1 MDHEN and CDR2 SYDVKM. The TCR sequence derives from an adult in good health. The chain couples TRBV28 to TRBJ2-7; D not certain. Source: peripheral blood, taken on day 0 of MenACWY control vaccination. This CDR3 reads CASSLTPTYEQYF. For the CDR3, the DNA is TGTGCCAGCAGCCTGACACCTACCTACGAGCAGTACTTC.